This T cell receptor (beta chain) was obtained from a study of blood T cell repertoires in COVID-19. Repertoires were generated with immunoSEQ multiplex PCR, while TCRdb's copy carries only in-frame clones and drops some. The sample records 370,000 or so clones, over 65% being singletons. Per germline, CDR1 LNHDA and CDR2 SQIVND (reference sequence). The CDR3 spans 15 residues. V shed 1 base and J 3 bases; nucleotides not matched to a gene: 3. This sequence joins TRBV19 and TRBJ1-5, with 7 bases identical to TRBD1. This receptor was taken from a human donor with acute or convalescent COVID-19. The donor label of this sample is uncertain. Material: peripheral blood. The CDR3 region has the DNA TGTGCCAGTAGTATAGGGACAGGACTCAATCAGCCCCAGCATTTT. This sequence encodes CASSIGTGLNQPQHF.